This TCR beta chain is drawn from a study of T cell changes during pregnancy in multiple sclerosis (dated by TCRdb to the late 2010s). Background on the whole study: Changes in the T cell repertoire over the course of pregnancy were examined in this study in women with multiple sclerosis.

As to this clone: The clone's antigen remains unknown. It has no much larger one-base neighbor in the sample; base qualities were not kept.

Library construction relied on the immunoSEQ multiplex PCR assay. This is the immuneACCESS table as TCRdb keeps it, with only in-frame sequences that have V and J called. A part of the clones is gone; compared with another copy, unresolved V genes explain less than half, and the rest is unexplained. This sample lists approximately 44,000 clones; roughly 87% were detected once. The top ten clonotypes cover approximately 0.64% of the sample. CDR1 and CDR2, looked up from the germline V gene, are SGHTA and FQGNSA. The V end gives up 5 bases and the J end 7 bases, leaving 10 bases in the junction not matched to a gene. From its cysteine to its phenylalanine, the CDR3 spans 15 amino acids. Just CDR3 DNA is preserved here, 45 bases in frame from base 1.

This TCR was recovered from a female donor with multiple sclerosis, enrolled in a pregnancy study. The starting material was CD4+ T cells from peripheral blood mononuclear cells, obtained in the first trimester of pregnancy. The sequence is built from TRBV7-2 and TRBJ1-4, with 7 junctional bases fitting TRBD1. Here the CDR3 is given as CASSGDSMAGEKLFF. In nucleotides, the sequence is TGTGCCAGCAGCGGGGACAGTATGGCGGGTGAAAAACTGTTTTTT. With the portions outside the CDR3 filled from the reference TRBV7-2 and TRBJ1-4 genes, the complete variable region becomes GAGVSQSPSNKVTEKGKDVELRCDPISGHTALYWYRQSLGQGLEFLIYFQGNSAPDKSGLPSDRFSAERTGGSVSTLTIQRTQQEDSAVYLCASSGDSMAGEKLFFGSGTQLSVL.